The 13 T cell receptor beta chains below come from one sample, sequenced in a study of T-cell memory formation after mild COVID-19. TCRdb analysed the 5' RACE reads with MiXCR anew, one entry per CDR3 protein. The data show 250,000 to 300,000 distinct CDR3 sequences, about 20% seen once. Sequencing input: PBMCs or a T cell subset sorted from them (not recorded which). The receptors originated from a man aged 18 to 29 who had mild COVID-19 (a few samples of this study predate the infection). Cell type and time point are not known.

V is TRBV10-3 and J is TRBJ2-1, with TRBD2 identical over 16 bases. After removal of 7 bases from V and 2 bases from J, the junction contained 17 bases not matched to a gene. The CDR3 length is 21 residues. Germline CDR1 is ENHRY and CDR2 is SYGVKD. The CDR3 reads CAIMPAEGTSGGAATYNEQFF. In DNA form, the CDR3 reads TGTGCCATCATGCCCGCCGAGGGGACTAGCGGGGGGGCCGCCACCTACAATGAGCAGTTCTTC.

This clonotype appeared once. J is TRBJ1-1 and V is TRBV5-1, with D unclear. The V end lost 4 bases, the J end lost 1 base, and 14 bases lay between the germline ends. From germline, CDR1 is SGHRS and CDR2 YFSETQ. CDR3 length: 15 residues. CDR3 sequence reads: CASSPMGNKNTEAFF. The CDR3 DNA follows: TGCGCCAGCAGCCCGATGGGGAACAAGAACACTGAAGCTTTCTTT.

This clonotype turned up a few times. The chain recombines TRBV6-5 with TRBJ2-3; D possibly uses TRBD1 or TRBD2 (5 bases each). Trimming pared 5 bases from V and 4 bases from J, leaving 19 bases between. The CDR3 is 16 residues long. Germline loops: CDR1 MNHEY, CDR2 SVGAGI. The CDR3 loop is CASSPLARGLPDTQYF. The CDR3 bases are TGTGCCAGCAGTCCCCTCGCCCGGGGCTTGCCAGATACGCAGTATTTT.

This clonotype has only a few counts. The rearrangement joins TRBV7-2 to TRBJ2-1; D may be TRBD2 (6 bases). Germline lookup yields CDR1 SGHTA and CDR2 FQGNSA. Trimming stripped 3 bases from V and 1 base from J, with 13 bases between. The CDR3 is made up of 16 amino acids. The CDR3 DNA reads as TGTGCCAGCAGCTTTGGGCTAGCGAGGTCCTACAATGAGCAGTTCTTC. Amino acid sequence: CASSFGLARSYNEQFF.

Only a few counts were recorded for this clonotype. The rearrangement joins TRBV7-2 to TRBJ1-5; possibly TRBD1 for D (5 bases). This CDR3 region has 15 residues. From germline, CDR1 is SGHTA and CDR2 FQGNSA. Trimming stripped 2 bases from V and 7 bases from J, with 15 bases between. CDR3 sequence reads: CASSLSQGREQPQHF. The CDR3 DNA reads TGTGCCAGCAGCTTAAGCCAGGGTAGGGAGCAGCCCCAGCATTTT.

This clonotype was counted between two and nine times. The chain carries TRBV11-2 and TRBJ2-3; maybe TRBD2 (6 bases). V was cut by 3 bases and J by 0 bases, with 16 bases left in between. Germline V lookup: CDR1 SGHAT, CDR2 FQNNGV. The CDR3 extends over 17 amino acids. The CDR3 DNA sequence: TGTGCCAGCAGCTTGGGGAGGAGCAGCTCTAGCACAGATACGCAGTATTTT. It is translated as CASSLGRSSSSTDTQYF.

The CDR3 nucleotides read TGTGCCAGCAGTGAAGCGCCTTTACTAGCCAATGAGCAGTTCTTC. It encodes CASSEAPLLANEQFF. The chain uses TRBV2 and TRBJ2-1, with D perhaps TRBD2 (6 bases). The CDR3 covers 15 residues. Germline CDR1 is SNHLY and CDR2 is FYNNEI. V gave up 0 bases and J gave up 6 bases, with 12 bases separating them.

This clonotype has more than one count but fewer than ten. The chain combines TRBV5-1 with TRBJ2-1, with D perhaps matching TRBD1 or TRBD2 (5 bases each). In germline, CDR1 is SGHRS, CDR2 YFSETQ. This CDR3 has 16 residues. The V end was cut by 4 bases, the J end by 0 bases, with 14 bases between. CDR3 in amino acids: CASSDLGASSYNEQFF. The CDR3, as DNA: TGCGCCAGCAGCGACCTCGGGGCAAGCTCCTACAATGAGCAGTTCTTC.

There are a few counts of this clonotype. The genes are TRBV5-1 and TRBJ2-7; D remains unclear. Germline CDR1 and CDR2: SGHRS and YFSETQ. Trimming removed 4 bases at V and 2 bases at J, with 10 bases between. This CDR3 has 13 amino acids. CDR3 amino acids: CASSRTATYEQYF. The DNA for the CDR3 is TGCGCCAGCAGCCGGACGGCTACCTACGAGCAGTACTTC.

V is TRBV5-1 and J is TRBJ1-1; weak D call: TRBD1 (5 bases). The ends were cut back, 4 bases at V and 6 bases at J, with 25 bases in the middle. Looked up from germline, CDR1 is SGHRS and CDR2 is YFSETQ. The CDR3 consists of 17 residues. In DNA form, the CDR3 reads TGCGCCAGCAGCCGTGGCATGGCGAGGGATGGGGACTCTGAAGCTTTCTTT. As protein: CASSRGMARDGDSEAFF.

This clonotype was seen only a few times. The chain combines TRBV7-2 with TRBJ2-3; D remains ambiguous. The length of the CDR3 is 15 residues. With 5 bases removed from V and 1 base from J, the gap between germline ends came to 13 bases. Looked up from germline, CDR1 is SGHTA and CDR2 is FQGNSA. The CDR3 coding sequence is TGTGCCAGCAGCGAGAAAAAAGGAGGCACAGATACGCAGTATTTT. Amino acids: CASSEKKGGTDTQYF.

This clonotype was observed a handful of times. The rearrangement uses TRBV13 and TRBJ2-1, with TRBD2 matching 16 bases. The germline gives CDR1 PRHDT, CDR2 FYEKMQ (reference sequence). V trimming: 3 bases; J trimming: 0 bases; junction bases outside the gene matches: 8. This CDR3 is 20 amino acids long. CDR3 in amino acids: CASSFSGLAGGIGSYNEQFF. As DNA, the CDR3 is TGTGCCAGCAGCTTTTCGGGACTAGCGGGGGGGATTGGCTCCTACAATGAGCAGTTCTTC.

The chain carries TRBV4-1 and TRBJ2-1; 8 bases line up with TRBD2. The CDR3 is 17 residues long. The germline V gene encodes CDR1 MGHRA and CDR2 YSYEKL. V dropped 1 base and J dropped 5; count of bases not matched to a gene: 10. DNA of the CDR3: TGCGCCAGCAGCCAAGCCCCCCGGGGGGGCCGAAACAATGAGCAGTTCTTC. Translation: CASSQAPRGGRNNEQFF.